Following are 14 T cell receptor beta chains from one sample sequenced in a study of glioma-infiltrating T cells. The iRepertoire nested amplicon-rescue multiplex PCR amplified TCR alpha and beta CDR3s from RNA. TCRdb re-derived calls from the multiplex PCR reads in MiXCR, one entry per CDR3 protein. The sample carries about 5,700 distinct CDR3 sequences, roughly 47% recorded once. The sample comprised glioma tissue, nonneoplastic brain tissue, or PBMCs (not recorded which). The receptors were sampled from a human donor with low-grade glioma or glioblastoma, undergoing nonglioma brain surgery, or in good health (not recorded which).

This clonotype has a count of ten or more. This chain's CDR3 is CASSEALESGHYSNQPQHF. CDR3 DNA sequence: TGTGCCAGCAGTGAAGCGCTAGAGTCGGGACACTATAGCAATCAGCCCCAGCATTTT. The genes are TRBV2 and TRBJ1-5, with D possibly being TRBD1 (6 bases). Germline V gives CDR1 SNHLY, CDR2 FYNNEI. Trimming stripped 0 bases from V and 0 bases from J, with 18 bases between. The CDR3 covers 19 residues.

The chain links TRBV2 to TRBJ1-3; D gene unclear. Germline V gene sequence: CDR1 SNHLY, CDR2 FYNNEI. The CDR3 runs to 14 residues. Trimming stripped 5 bases from V and 4 bases from J, with 12 bases between. This CDR3 reads CASSLRTEGNTIYF. The CDR3 DNA follows: TGTGCCAGCAGTCTAAGGACGGAGGGAAACACCATATATTTT.

In this sample, this clonotype is medium-sized (0.01 to 0.1%). The V and J genes are TRBV20-1 and TRBJ2-3; 11 nucleotides match TRBD2. Germline V gene sequence: CDR1 DFQATT, CDR2 SNEGSKA (reference sequence). This CDR3 is 16 amino acids long. The ends lost 4 bases at V and 3 bases at J; junction bases unmatched: 9. The chain's CDR3 is CSATSVAGGGTDTQYF. Written as DNA, the CDR3 is TGCAGTGCTACCTCCGTAGCGGGAGGGGGGACAGATACGCAGTATTTT.

Judged by abundance, this clonotype is large. J is TRBJ1-5 and V is TRBV6-1, with no clear D. This CDR3 is 14 amino acids long. Looked up from germline, CDR1 is MNHNS and CDR2 is SASEGT. V lost 3 bases and J lost 1, with 7 bases in between. CDR3 DNA: TGTGCCAGCAGTGAGGTCAGGAGCAATCAGCCCCAGCATTTT. Encoded protein: CASSEVRSNQPQHF.

By sample share, this clonotype is medium-sized (0.01 to 0.1%). The V and J genes are TRBV20-1 and TRBJ2-1; TRBD2 matches 10 bases. The CDR3 loop spans 15 amino acids. V gave up 3 bases and J gave up 6 bases; unmatched junction bases: 8. Germline-derived CDR1 and CDR2 are DFQATT and SNEGSKA (reference sequence). Here the CDR3 DNA reads TGCAGTGCTAGGCTTCCTAGCGGGAGAGGCAATGAGCAGTTCTTC. Translating gives CSARLPSGRGNEQFF.

Concerning this clonotype itself: Germline is not matched at one junction end, which may reflect a read error. The chain recombines TRBV6-6 with TRBJ2-2; 8 positions match TRBD1. Germline lookup yields CDR1 MNHNY and CDR2 SVGAGI (reference sequence). The CDR3 runs 15 residues. The CDR3 region has the DNA TGTGCCAGCAGACGGCAGGGGGCATACACCGGGGAGCTGTTTTTC. It is translated as CASRRQGAYTGELFF.

This clonotype is medium-sized within its sample. The rearrangement links TRBV18 to TRBJ1-1, with 7 bases fitting TRBD1. The ends lost 5 bases at V and 2 bases at J; junction bases unmatched: 11. Germline-derived CDR1 and CDR2 are KGHSH and LQKENI. The CDR3 totals 16 residues. In nucleotides, the CDR3 is TGTGCCAGCTCATCCCAAGACAGGGTGGGTAACACTGAAGCTTTCTTT. Translating gives CASSSQDRVGNTEAFF.

The rearrangement uses TRBV20-1 and TRBJ2-7; D is possibly TRBD2 (6 bases). V was clipped by 0 bases and J by 2 bases, with 17 bases between them. The CDR3 consists of 16 residues. Per the germline V gene, CDR1 is DFQATT and CDR2 is SNEGSKA (reference sequence). As DNA, the CDR3 is TGCAGTGCTAGAGATATTGGGAATAGCGGCCCCTACGAGCAGTACTTC. Translation gives CSARDIGNSGPYEQYF.

The chain links TRBV5-5 to TRBJ2-3, with 12 bases matching TRBD2. The CDR3 sequence is 19 residues long. Germline CDR1 reads SGHKS; CDR2 reads YYEKEE (reference sequence). Losses at the gene ends were 0 bases for V and 9 bases for J; bases not matched to a gene: 17. CDR3 protein: CASSLAPSGGAPLQLTQYF. In DNA, the CDR3 is TGTGCCAGCAGCTTGGCCCCTAGCGGGGGGGCCCCGCTTCAGTTAACGCAGTATTTT.

On this clonotype: A read error may produce the germline difference seen at one junction end. This chain links TRBV20-1 with TRBJ2-1; D might be TRBD2 (6 bases). CDR1 and CDR2 from the germline V gene are DFQATT and SNEGSKA (reference sequence). This CDR3 has 14 residues. The CDR3 protein is CSSRAGRGGDEQFF. As DNA, the CDR3 is TGCAGTTCTAGAGCCGGACGGGGAGGAGATGAGCAGTTCTTC.

This clonotype was counted at least ten times. The rearrangement uses TRBV5-1 and TRBJ2-5; D not resolved. Trimming removed 0 bases from V and 5 bases from J, with 5 bases in between. Germline V gene lookup returns CDR1 SGHRS and CDR2 YFSETQ. CDR3 length equals 12 residues. The CDR3 spells CASSLETETQYF. The DNA of the CDR3 is TGCGCCAGCAGCTTGGAAACGGAGACCCAGTACTTC.

This clonotype is medium-sized by share. The rearrangement uses TRBV7-2 and TRBJ1-6; D possibly corresponds to TRBD1 (6 bases). CDR3 length: 15 residues. Germline V gene sequence: CDR1 SGHTA, CDR2 FQGNSA. Trimming removed 5 bases at V and 1 base at J, with 9 bases between. CDR3 region: CASSEGGSYNSPLHF. In DNA, the CDR3 is TGTGCCAGCAGCGAAGGGGGGTCCTATAATTCACCCCTCCACTTT.

V usage is TRBV2 and J usage is TRBJ1-5, with D uncertain. Germline loops: CDR1 SNHLY, CDR2 FYNNEI. CDR3 size: 13 residues. The germline V and J ends were trimmed by 6 bases and 6 bases, with 12 bases remaining between them. The DNA of the CDR3 is TGTGCCAGCAGAGATACACGCGGTCAGCCCCAGCATTTT. Encoded protein: CASRDTRGQPQHF.

The V and J genes are TRBV9 and TRBJ2-7; no firm D call. V was trimmed by 5 bases and J by 1 base, leaving 10 bases between them. From germline, CDR1 is SGDLS and CDR2 YYNGEE. The CDR3 runs 13 residues. The CDR3 DNA is TGTGCCAGCAGTATGGACGGGTCCTACGAGCAGTACTTC. The encoded protein is CASSMDGSYEQYF. Drawing the rest from reference TRBV9 and TRBJ2-7, the complete variable domain is DSGVTQTPKHLITATGQRVTLRCSPRSGDLSVYWYQQSLDQGLQFLIQYYNGEERAKGNILERFSAQQFPDLHSELNLSSLELGDSALYFCASSMDGSYEQYFGPGTRLTVT.